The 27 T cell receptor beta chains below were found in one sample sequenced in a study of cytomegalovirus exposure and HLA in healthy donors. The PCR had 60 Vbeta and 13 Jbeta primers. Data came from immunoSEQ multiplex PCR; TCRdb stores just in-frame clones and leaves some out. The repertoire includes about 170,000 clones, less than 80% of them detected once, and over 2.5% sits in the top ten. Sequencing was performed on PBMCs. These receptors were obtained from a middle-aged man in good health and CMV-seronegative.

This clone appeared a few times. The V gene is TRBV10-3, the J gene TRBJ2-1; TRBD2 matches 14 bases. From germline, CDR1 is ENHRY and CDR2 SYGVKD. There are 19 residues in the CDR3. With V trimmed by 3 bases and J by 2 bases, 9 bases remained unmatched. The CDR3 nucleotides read TGTGCCATCAGTGAAGGTTTCCGACTAGCGGGAGGGACCTACAATGAGCAGTTCTTC. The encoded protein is CAISEGFRLAGGTYNEQFF.

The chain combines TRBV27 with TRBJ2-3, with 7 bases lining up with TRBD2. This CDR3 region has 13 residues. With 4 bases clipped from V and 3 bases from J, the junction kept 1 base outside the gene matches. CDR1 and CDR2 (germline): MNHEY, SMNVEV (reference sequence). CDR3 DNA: TGTGCCAGCAGTTACGGGAGGACAGATACGCAGTATTTT. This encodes CASSYGRTDTQYF.

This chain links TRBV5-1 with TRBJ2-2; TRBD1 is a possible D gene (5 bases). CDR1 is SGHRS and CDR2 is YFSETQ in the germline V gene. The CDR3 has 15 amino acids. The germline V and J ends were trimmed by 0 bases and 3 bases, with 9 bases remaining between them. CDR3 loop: CASSLDQGYTGELFF. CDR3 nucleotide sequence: TGCGCCAGCAGCTTGGACCAGGGTTACACCGGGGAGCTGTTTTTT.

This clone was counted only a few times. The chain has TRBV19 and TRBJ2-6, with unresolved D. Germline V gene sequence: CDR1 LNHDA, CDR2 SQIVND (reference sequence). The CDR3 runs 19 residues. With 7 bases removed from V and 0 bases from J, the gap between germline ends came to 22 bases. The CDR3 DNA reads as TGTGCCAGTATGTATATGCGGTTGGCACCTTTCTCTGGGGCCAACGTCCTGACTTTC. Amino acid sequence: CASMYMRLAPFSGANVLTF.

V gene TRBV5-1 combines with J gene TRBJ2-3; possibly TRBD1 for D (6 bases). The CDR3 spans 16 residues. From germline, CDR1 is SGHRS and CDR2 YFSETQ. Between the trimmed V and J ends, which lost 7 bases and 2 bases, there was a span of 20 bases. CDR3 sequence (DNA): TGCGCCAGCCGAATCCGGGACACGCCTGTCACAGATACGCAGTATTTT. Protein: CASRIRDTPVTDTQYF.

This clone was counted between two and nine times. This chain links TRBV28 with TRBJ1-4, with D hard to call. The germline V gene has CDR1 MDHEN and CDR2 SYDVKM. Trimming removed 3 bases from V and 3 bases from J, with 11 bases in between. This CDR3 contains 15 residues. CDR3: CASSFEGRANEKLFF. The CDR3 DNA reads TGTGCCAGCAGTTTCGAGGGTAGGGCTAATGAAAAACTGTTTTTT.

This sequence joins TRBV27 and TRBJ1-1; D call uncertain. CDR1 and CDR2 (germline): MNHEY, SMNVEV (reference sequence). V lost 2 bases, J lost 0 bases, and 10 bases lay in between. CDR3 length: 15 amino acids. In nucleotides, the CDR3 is TGTGCCAGCAGTTTACGGGGTTCCCTGAACACTGAAGCTTTCTTT. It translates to CASSLRGSLNTEAFF.

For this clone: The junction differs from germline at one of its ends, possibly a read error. CDR3 in DNA: TGTGCTAGCAGCTTATTGGACAGGGGGACCCTGAACTACGAGCAGTACTTC. This encodes CASSLLDRGTLNYEQYF. V gene TRBV7-7 combines with J gene TRBJ2-7, with TRBD1 matching 10 bases. The CDR3 loop spans 17 amino acids. The V gene's germline CDR1 is SSHAT and CDR2 FNYEAQ (reference sequence). Based on the CDR3 plus reference TRBV7-7 and TRBJ2-7, the full variable domain is GAGVSQSPRYKVTKRGQDVTLRCDPISSHATLYWYQQALGQGPEFLTYFNYEAQPDKSGLPSDRFSAERPEGSISTLTIQRTEQRDSAMYRCASSLLDRGTLNYEQYFGPGTRLTVT.

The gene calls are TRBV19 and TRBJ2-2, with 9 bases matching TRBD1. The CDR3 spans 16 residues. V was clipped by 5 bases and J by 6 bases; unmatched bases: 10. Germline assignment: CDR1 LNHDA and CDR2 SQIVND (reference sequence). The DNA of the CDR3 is TGTGCCAGTAGTCAGTCTAGGGGACAGGGTCCCGGGGAGCTGTTTTTT. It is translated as CASSQSRGQGPGELFF.

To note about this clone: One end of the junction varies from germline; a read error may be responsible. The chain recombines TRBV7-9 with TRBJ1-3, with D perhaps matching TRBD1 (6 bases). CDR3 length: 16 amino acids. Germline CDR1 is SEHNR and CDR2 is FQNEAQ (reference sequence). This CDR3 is CSSSSKDGTSGNTIYF. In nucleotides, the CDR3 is TGTTCCAGCAGCTCAAAAGACGGGACATCTGGAAACACCATATATTTT.

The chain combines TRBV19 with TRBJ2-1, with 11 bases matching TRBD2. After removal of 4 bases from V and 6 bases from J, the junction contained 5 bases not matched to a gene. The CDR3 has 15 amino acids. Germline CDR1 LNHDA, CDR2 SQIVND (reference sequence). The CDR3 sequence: CASSKISGRANEQFF. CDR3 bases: TGTGCCAGTAGTAAAATTAGCGGGAGGGCCAATGAGCAGTTCTTC.

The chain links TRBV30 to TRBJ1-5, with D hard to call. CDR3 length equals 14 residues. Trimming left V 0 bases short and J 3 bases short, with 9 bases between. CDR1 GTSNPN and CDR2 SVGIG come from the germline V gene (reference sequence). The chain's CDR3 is CAWSVNLPNQPQHF. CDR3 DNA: TGTGCCTGGAGTGTAAATCTTCCCAATCAGCCCCAGCATTTT.

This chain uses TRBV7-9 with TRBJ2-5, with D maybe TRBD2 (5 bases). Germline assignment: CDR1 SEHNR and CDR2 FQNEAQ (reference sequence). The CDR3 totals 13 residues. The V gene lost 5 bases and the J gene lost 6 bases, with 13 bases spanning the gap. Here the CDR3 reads CASSLDYIQTQYF. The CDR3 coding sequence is TGTGCCAGCAGCCTCGACTACATCCAGACCCAGTACTTC.

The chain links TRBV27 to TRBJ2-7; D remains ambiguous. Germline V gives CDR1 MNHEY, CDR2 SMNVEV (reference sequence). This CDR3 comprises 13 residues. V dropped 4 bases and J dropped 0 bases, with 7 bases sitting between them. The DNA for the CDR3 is TGTGCCAGCAGTTGGCGGAGCTCCTACGAGCAGTACTTC. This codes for CASSWRSSYEQYF.

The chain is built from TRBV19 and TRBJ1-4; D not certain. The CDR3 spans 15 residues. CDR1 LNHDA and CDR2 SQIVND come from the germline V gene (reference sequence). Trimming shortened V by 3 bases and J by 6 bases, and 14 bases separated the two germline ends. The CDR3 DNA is TGTGCCAGTAGTATTTCCCACAGTGCCTATGAAAAACTGTTTTTT. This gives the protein CASSISHSAYEKLFF.

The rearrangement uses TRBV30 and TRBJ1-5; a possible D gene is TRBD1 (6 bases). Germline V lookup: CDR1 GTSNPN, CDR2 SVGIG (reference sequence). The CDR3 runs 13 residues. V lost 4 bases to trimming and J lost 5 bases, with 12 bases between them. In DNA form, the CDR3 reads TGTGCCTGGACGTCAGGGGATCATCAGCCCCAGCATTTT. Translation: CAWTSGDHQPQHF. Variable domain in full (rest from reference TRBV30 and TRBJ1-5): SQTIHQWPATLVQPVGSPLSLECTVEGTSNPNLYWYRQAAGRGLQLLFYSVGIGQISSEVPQNLSASRPQDRQFILSSKKLLLSDSGFYLCAWTSGDHQPQHFGDGTRLSIL.

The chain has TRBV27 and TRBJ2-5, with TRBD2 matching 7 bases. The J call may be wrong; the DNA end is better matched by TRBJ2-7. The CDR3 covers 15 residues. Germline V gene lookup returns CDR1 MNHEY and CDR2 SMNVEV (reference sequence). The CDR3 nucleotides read TGTGCCAGCAGCCTTACGAGCGGGAATTTTCTCGAGCAGTACTTC. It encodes CASSLTSGNFLEQYF.

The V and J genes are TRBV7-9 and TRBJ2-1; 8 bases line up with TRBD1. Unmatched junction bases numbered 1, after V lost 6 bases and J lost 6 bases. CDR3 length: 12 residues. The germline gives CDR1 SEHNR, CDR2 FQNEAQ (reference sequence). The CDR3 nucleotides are TGTGCCAGCAGTACAGGGGGCAATGAGCAGTTCTTC. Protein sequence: CASSTGGNEQFF.

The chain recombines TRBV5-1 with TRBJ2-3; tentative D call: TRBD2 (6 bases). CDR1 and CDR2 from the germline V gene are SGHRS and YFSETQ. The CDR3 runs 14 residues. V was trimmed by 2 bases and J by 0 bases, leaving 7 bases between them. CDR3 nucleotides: TGCGCCAGCAGCTTTGGGGGGAGCACAGATACGCAGTATTTT. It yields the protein CASSFGGSTDTQYF.

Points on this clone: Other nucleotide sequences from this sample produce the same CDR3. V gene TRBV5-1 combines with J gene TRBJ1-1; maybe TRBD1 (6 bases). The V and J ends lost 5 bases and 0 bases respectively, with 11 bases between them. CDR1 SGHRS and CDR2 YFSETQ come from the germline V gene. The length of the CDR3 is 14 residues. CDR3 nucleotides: TGCGCCAGCAGTTTTCAGGGGTTGAACACTGAAGCTTTCTTT. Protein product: CASSFQGLNTEAFF.

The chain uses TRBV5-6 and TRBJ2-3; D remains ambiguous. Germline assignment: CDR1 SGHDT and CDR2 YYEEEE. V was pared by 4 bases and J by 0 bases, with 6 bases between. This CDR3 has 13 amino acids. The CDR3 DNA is TGTGCCAGCAGCGTATTAAGCACAGATACGCAGTATTTT. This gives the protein CASSVLSTDTQYF.

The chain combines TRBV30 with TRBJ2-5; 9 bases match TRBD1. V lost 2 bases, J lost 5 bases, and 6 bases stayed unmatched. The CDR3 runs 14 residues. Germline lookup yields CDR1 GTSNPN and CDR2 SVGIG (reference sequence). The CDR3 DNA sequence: TGTGCCTGGAGTCCGGGACAGGGAGGGGAGACCCAGTACTTC. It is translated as CAWSPGQGGETQYF.

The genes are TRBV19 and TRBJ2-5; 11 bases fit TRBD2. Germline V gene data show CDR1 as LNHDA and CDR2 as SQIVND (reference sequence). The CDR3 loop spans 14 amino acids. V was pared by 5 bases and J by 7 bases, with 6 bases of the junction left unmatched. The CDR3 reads CASSAFGLAGTQYF. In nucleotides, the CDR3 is TGTGCCAGTAGTGCCTTCGGACTAGCGGGGACCCAGTACTTC.

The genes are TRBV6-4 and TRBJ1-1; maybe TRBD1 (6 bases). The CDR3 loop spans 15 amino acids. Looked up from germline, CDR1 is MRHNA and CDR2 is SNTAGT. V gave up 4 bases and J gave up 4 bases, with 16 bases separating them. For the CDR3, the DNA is TGTGCCAGCAGTGTTGGCAGGGGCATCGGCACTGAAGCTTTCTTT. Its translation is CASSVGRGIGTEAFF.

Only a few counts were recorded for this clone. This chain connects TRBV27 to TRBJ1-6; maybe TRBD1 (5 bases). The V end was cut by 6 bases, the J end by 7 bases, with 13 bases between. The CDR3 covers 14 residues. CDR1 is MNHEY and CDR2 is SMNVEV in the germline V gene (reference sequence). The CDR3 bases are TGTGCCAGCAGGTCCAGGGTCGAGAATTCACCCCTCCACTTT. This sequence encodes CASRSRVENSPLHF.

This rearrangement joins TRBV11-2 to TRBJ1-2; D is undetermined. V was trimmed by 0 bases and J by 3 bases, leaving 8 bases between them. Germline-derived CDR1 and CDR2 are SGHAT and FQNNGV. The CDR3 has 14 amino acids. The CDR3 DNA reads TGTGCCAGCAGCTTAGAGCTGAGAGACTATGGCTACACCTTC. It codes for CASSLELRDYGYTF.

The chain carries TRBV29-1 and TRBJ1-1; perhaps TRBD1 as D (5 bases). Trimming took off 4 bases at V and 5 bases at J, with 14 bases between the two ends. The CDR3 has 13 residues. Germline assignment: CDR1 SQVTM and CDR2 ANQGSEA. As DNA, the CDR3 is TGCAGCGTTGCGCCAGGGTCGGGTACTGAAGCTTTCTTT. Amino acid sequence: CSVAPGSGTEAFF.